Sequencing of this T cell receptor beta chain was carried out in a study of patients and donors after allogeneic stem cell transplantation. Germline V lookup: CDR1 SGHRS, CDR2 YFSETQ. V lost 5 bases, J lost 4 bases, and 7 bases lay in between. The CDR3 sequence is 13 residues long. This clonotype has only a few counts. TCRdb reprocessed the RT-PCR reads with MiXCR, giving one entry per CDR3 protein. The sample lists 150,000 to 200,000 distinct CDR3 sequences, 30% occurring once. This receptor was identified in a human donor who was either an allogeneic HSCT recipient or a stem cell or donor lymphocyte infusion donor (not recorded which). It is not recorded whose cells these are; they may come from a transplant donor. The rearrangement links TRBV5-1 to TRBJ1-6; D remains unclear. Sequencing input: blood, either unsorted or a sorted T cell fraction (not recorded which). The CDR3 region is CASRKGYNSPLHF. The CDR3 DNA is TGCGCCAGCAGGAAGGGTTATAATTCACCCCTCCACTTT.